The 15 T cell receptor beta chains in this list originate from one sample, sequenced in a study of blood T cell repertoires in COVID-19. The method was immunoSEQ multiplex PCR; TCRdb's version includes in-frame clones alone and lacks a portion of them. The sample lists 250,000 to 300,000 clones, 88% occurring once. Sequencing was carried out using peripheral blood. The receptors here all came from a woman aged 25-40 years who had recovered from COVID-19.

DNA of the CDR3: TGTGCCTGGAGAGAAAGCCGGGGAAACTACAATGAGCAGTTCTTC. Protein sequence: CAWRESRGNYNEQFF. The V call is TRBV30, the J call TRBJ2-1; perhaps TRBD2 as D (5 bases). V gave up 3 bases and J gave up 3 bases, with 15 bases separating them. This CDR3 is built from 15 residues. Germline CDR1 is GTSNPN and CDR2 is SVGIG (reference sequence).

Here the CDR3 reads CASSQYRGDSTDTQYF. CDR3 sequence (DNA): TGTGCCAGCAGCCAATACAGGGGGGACAGCACAGATACGCAGTATTTT. The chain uses TRBV13 and TRBJ2-3; 8 positions agree with TRBD1. The V gene end was trimmed by 5 bases and the J gene end by 0 bases; junction bases not matched to a gene: 7. In germline, CDR1 is PRHDT, CDR2 FYEKMQ (reference sequence). The CDR3 loop spans 16 amino acids.

V usage is TRBV7-9 and J usage is TRBJ2-3; D is possibly TRBD2 (6 bases). The germline V gene encodes CDR1 SEHNR and CDR2 FQNEAQ (reference sequence). This CDR3 spans 14 amino acids. Trimming left V 3 bases short and J 2 bases short, with 9 bases between. The CDR3 protein is CASSFPGDTDTQYF. CDR3 nucleotide sequence: TGTGCCAGCAGCTTTCCGGGAGACACAGATACGCAGTATTTT.

The chain combines TRBV5-5 with TRBJ1-1; 12 bases are shared with TRBD1. The CDR3 has 13 amino acids. The germline V gene has CDR1 SGHKS and CDR2 YYEKEE (reference sequence). Trimming cost V 6 bases and J 6 bases; bases outside gene matches: 3. The CDR3 DNA follows: TGTGCCAGCACCTGGGACAGGGGGCCTGAAGCTTTCTTT. Protein sequence: CASTWDRGPEAFF.

V and J are TRBV2 and TRBJ2-7, with D unresolved. Germline lookup yields CDR1 SNHLY and CDR2 FYNNEI. V lost 5 bases and J 0 bases, leaving 11 bases between the germline ends. The CDR3 loop spans 14 amino acids. CDR3 residues: CASSYNVFSYEQYF. The CDR3 bases are TGTGCCAGCAGTTACAATGTTTTCTCCTACGAGCAGTACTTC. Together with reference TRBV2 and TRBJ2-7, the CDR3 gives the full variable domain: EPEVTQTPSHQVTQMGQEVILRCVPISNHLYFYWYRQILGQKVEFLVSFYNNEISEKSEIFDDQFSVERPDGSNFTLKIRSTKLEDSAMYFCASSYNVFSYEQYFGPGTRLTVT.

The chain joins TRBV18 to TRBJ2-7, with 11 bases lining up with TRBD1. The CDR3 extends over 16 amino acids. V lost 1 base and J lost 6; bases outside the gene matches: 8. Germline values: CDR1 KGHSH, CDR2 LQKENI. As DNA, the CDR3 is TGTGCCAGCTCACCACAAGTGCGGACAGGGGGCGGCGAGCAGTACTTC. It is translated as CASSPQVRTGGGEQYF.

The chain employs TRBV9 and TRBJ1-6; the D is unclear. The CDR3 is 15 residues long. Trimming removed 4 bases at V and 0 bases at J, with 8 bases between. The V gene's germline CDR1 is SGDLS and CDR2 YYNGEE. The CDR3 protein is CASSLLSSYNSPLHF. DNA for the CDR3: TGTGCCAGCAGCCTCCTGAGCTCCTATAATTCACCCCTCCACTTT.

This clone was counted once. The chain has TRBV11-2 and TRBJ1-4, with 7 bases matching TRBD1. V dropped 5 bases and J dropped 1; count of bases not matched to a gene: 1. The CDR3 contains 14 residues. Germline loops: CDR1 SGHAT, CDR2 FQNNGV. The CDR3 loop is CASSDRVTNEKLFF. DNA of the CDR3: TGTGCCAGCAGCGACAGGGTAACTAATGAAAAACTGTTTTTT.

The gene calls are TRBV6-5 and TRBJ1-5; a weak D match, TRBD1 (5 bases). In germline, CDR1 is MNHEY, CDR2 SVGAGI. Trimming left V 9 bases short and J 2 bases short, with 11 bases between. The CDR3 totals 13 residues. The DNA of the CDR3 is TGTGCCAGTAGGGGATCGGGCAATCAGCCCCAGCATTTT. It codes for CASRGSGNQPQHF.

The chain links TRBV4-3 to TRBJ1-3; D unresolved. The CDR3 is made up of 15 amino acids. Germline V gene lookup returns CDR1 LGHNA and CDR2 YSLEER. Trimming removed 3 bases at V and 0 bases at J, with 9 bases between. CDR3 sequence: CASSQTSSSGNTIYF. CDR3 in DNA: TGCGCCAGCAGCCAGACATCAAGCTCTGGAAACACCATATATTTT.

The V and J genes are TRBV4-1 and TRBJ2-7; tentatively, D is TRBD1 (6 bases). The CDR3 extends over 14 amino acids. The germline CDR1 and CDR2 sequences are MGHRA and YSYEKL. The V gene lost 0 bases and the J gene lost 2 bases, with 8 bases spanning the gap. CDR3 protein: CASSQDRQAYEQYF. The CDR3, as DNA: TGCGCCAGCAGCCAAGATCGACAGGCCTACGAGCAGTACTTC.

The chain recombines TRBV6-5 with TRBJ2-3; TRBD2 aligns across 14 bases. Germline-derived CDR1 and CDR2 are MNHEY and SVGAGI. The CDR3 runs to 15 residues. J lost 7 bases, V lost 2 bases, and 2 bases had no gene match. CDR3 protein: CASSYGLAGGNTQYF. The DNA for the CDR3 is TGTGCCAGCAGTTACGGACTAGCGGGGGGAAATACGCAGTATTTT.

The V call is TRBV18, the J call TRBJ1-1, with unresolved D. The CDR3 extends over 15 amino acids. V was trimmed by 3 bases and J by 5 bases, leaving 16 bases between them. Germline V gene sequence: CDR1 KGHSH, CDR2 LQKENI. DNA of the CDR3: TGTGCCAGCTCACCCGGAGTAAGGTTTGGGACTGAAGCTTTCTTT. Residues: CASSPGVRFGTEAFF.

This chain links TRBV28 with TRBJ2-5, with 7 bases lining up with TRBD1. Germline loops: CDR1 MDHEN, CDR2 SYDVKM. This CDR3 comprises 15 residues. V shed 3 bases, J shed 5 bases, and the junction held 9 bases outside the gene matches. CDR3 DNA sequence: TGTGCCAGCAGTTTTCCGACAGGGAATGGTGAGACCCAGTACTTC. Translation gives CASSFPTGNGETQYF.

The CDR3 protein is CASSLPGTLSYEQYF. CDR3 coding DNA: TGTGCCAGCAGCTTACCCGGGACATTAAGCTACGAGCAGTACTTC. The gene calls are TRBV5-4 and TRBJ2-7; D might be TRBD1 (6 bases). The V and J ends lost 2 bases and 3 bases respectively, with 15 bases between them. The CDR3 is made up of 15 amino acids. Germline V gene data show CDR1 as SGHNT and CDR2 as YYREEE (reference sequence).